This T cell receptor (beta chain) came from a study of shared clonotypes between healthy human individuals. The CDR3 totals 16 residues. V gave up 2 bases and J gave up 2 bases; unmatched junction bases: 3. Germline CDR1 SGDLS, CDR2 YYNGEE. All of the donors resided in Nashville, Tennessee, and each was a Caucasian adult. Researchers partitioned CD4+ cells into CD45RA+ naive and CD45RA-negative memory subsets. A remark on this clone: Its antigen remains unknown.

Libraries were prepared by immunoSEQ multiplex PCR; TCRdb keeps only in-frame clonotypes and omits some of them. Here the sample spans a few million clones, around 95% being singletons. Study-wide points: Among donors, sharing of clonotypes was expected to be affected by sequencing depth.

J is TRBJ2-1 and V is TRBV9, with TRBD2 identical over 11 bases. Material for sequencing was naive CD4+ T cells sorted from blood. Noted subset: CD45RA+ positively selected. This clonotype was obtained from a young man in good health. The CDR3 loop reads CASSVSGGGAYNEQFF. The CDR3 DNA reads as TGTGCCAGCAGCGTTAGCGGGGGGGGAGCCTACAATGAGCAGTTCTTC.